Below are 19 T cell receptor beta chains sequenced from a single sample in a study of T cell responses to AZD1222 COVID-19 vaccine. The protocol was immunoSEQ multiplex PCR, while the TCRdb copy is restricted to in-frame clones and leaves out a portion. The table has about 150,000 clones, approximately 90% seen once. The source material was peripheral blood, sampled on day 0 of AZD1222 vaccination. The source is an adult in good health.

The J gene is TRBJ1-4, the V gene TRBV7-2; TRBD1 matches at 11 bases. The CDR3 spans 14 residues. The junction had 4 bases not matched to a gene; V was cut back by 5 bases and J by 8 bases. CDR1 and CDR2 from the germline V gene are SGHTA and FQGNSA. CDR3 residues: CASSADRGREKLFF. The CDR3 DNA reads TGTGCCAGCAGCGCGGACAGGGGGCGAGAAAAACTGTTTTTT.

The chain couples TRBV6-6 to TRBJ1-6; TRBD1 matches 8 bases. The length of the CDR3 is 12 residues. Germline trimming cut 5 bases from V and 18 bases from J; bases unmatched to any gene: 9. Germline V gene lookup returns CDR1 MNHNY and CDR2 SVGAGI (reference sequence). The CDR3 DNA sequence: TGTGCCAGCAGTCGGACAGGGCAGCTGCCCCACTTT. It yields the protein CASSRTGQLPHF.

This chain connects TRBV15 to TRBJ2-7, with 7 bases aligning to TRBD2. Germline values: CDR1 LNHNV, CDR2 YYDKDF (reference sequence). The junction had 8 bases not matched to a gene; V was cut back by 8 bases and J by 4 bases. CDR3 size: 13 residues. The CDR3 sequence is CATSRGVAYEQYF. Here the CDR3 DNA reads TGTGCCACCTCCCGGGGGGTTGCGTACGAGCAGTACTTC.

The V gene is TRBV5-1, the J gene TRBJ1-2, with D maybe TRBD1 (6 bases). Germline CDR1 SGHRS, CDR2 YFSETQ. Trimming stripped 5 bases from V and 6 bases from J, with 8 bases between. This CDR3 is built from 11 residues. The CDR3 DNA sequence: TGCGCCAGCAGACAGGGAAATGGCTACACCTTC. This sequence encodes CASRQGNGYTF.

The V call is TRBV5-1, the J call TRBJ2-1; the D gene is possibly TRBD1 (6 bases). Trimming shortened V by 4 bases and J by 0 bases, and 11 bases separated the two germline ends. Germline loops: CDR1 SGHRS, CDR2 YFSETQ. This CDR3 has 15 residues. The DNA for the CDR3 is TGCGCCAGCAGCGCCGACAGGAGCTCCTACAATGAGCAGTTCTTC. Translating gives CASSADRSSYNEQFF.

J is TRBJ2-7 and V is TRBV6-2 or TRBV6-3; 8 nucleotides match TRBD2. Germline CDR1 is MNHEY and CDR2 is SVGEGT. V lost 0 bases to trimming and J lost 7 bases; unmatched junction nucleotides: 8. CDR3 length: 15 amino acids. CDR3 bases: TGTGCCAGCAGTTACTCCAAAGCGGGGGTCTTAGAGCAGTACTTC. It yields the protein CASSYSKAGVLEQYF.

The J gene is TRBJ1-5, the V gene TRBV14; D is ambiguous. The V gene lost 1 base and the J gene lost 4 bases, with 8 bases spanning the gap. The CDR3 has 14 residues. Germline V gives CDR1 SGHDN, CDR2 FVKESK. In DNA, the CDR3 is TGTGCCAGCAGCCAAGCGGGCAAAAATCAGCCCCAGCATTTT. The encoded protein is CASSQAGKNQPQHF.

This sequence joins TRBV29-1 and TRBJ2-3; D not resolved. Germline V gene sequence: CDR1 SQVTM, CDR2 ANQGSEA. Trimming shortened V by 5 bases and J by 0 bases, and 6 bases separated the two germline ends. The CDR3 is 12 residues long. The CDR3 DNA reads as TGCAGCGTTCAAGTCAGCACAGATACGCAGTATTTT. Protein: CSVQVSTDTQYF.

This chain links TRBV5-8 with TRBJ1-3; D remains ambiguous. Germline CDR1 reads SGHTS; CDR2 reads YDEGEE. V lost 4 bases, J lost 0 bases, and 17 bases lay in between. This CDR3 is 17 amino acids long. In DNA form, the CDR3 reads TGTGCCAGCAGCCTCCATGGAGGGATGCTCTCTGGAAACACCATATATTTT. Translation gives CASSLHGGMLSGNTIYF.

The chain has TRBV24-1 and TRBJ2-1; 10 bases agree with TRBD1. The CDR3 is 19 amino acids. Per germline, CDR1 KGHDR and CDR2 SFDVKD. J was trimmed by 1 base and V by 5 bases; bases with no gene match: 13. The CDR3 sequence is CATSGKGTGEDSSYNEQFF. CDR3 nucleotides: TGTGCCACCAGTGGGAAGGGGACAGGGGAGGATTCTTCCTACAATGAGCAGTTCTTC.

The chain links TRBV28 to TRBJ2-3, with TRBD1 as a possible D gene (6 bases). The V gene lost 5 bases and the J gene lost 1 base, with 10 bases spanning the gap. The CDR3 runs to 14 residues. CDR1 and CDR2 (germline): MDHEN, SYDVKM. CDR3 nucleotide sequence: TGTGCCAGCAGTCCAGACAGGCGCACAGATACGCAGTATTTT. It is translated as CASSPDRRTDTQYF.

The chain is built from TRBV19 and TRBJ2-7, with D possibly TRBD1 on 6 matching bases. Germline V gives CDR1 LNHDA, CDR2 SQIVND (reference sequence). V was clipped by 1 base and J by 2 bases, with 6 bases between them. This CDR3 is 13 amino acids long. CDR3 nucleotide sequence: TGTGCCAGTAGTATAGGGACAGCCTACGAGCAGTACTTC. Translation gives CASSIGTAYEQYF.

V usage is TRBV11-2 and J usage is TRBJ2-1; the D gene could be TRBD1 or TRBD2 (5 bases each). CDR1 is SGHAT, CDR2 FQNNGV, per germline. The length of the CDR3 is 17 residues. V lost 2 bases, J lost 2 bases, and 16 bases lay in between. The chain's CDR3 is CASSLSQLRGPYNEQFF. The CDR3, as DNA: TGTGCCAGCAGCTTAAGTCAGTTACGGGGACCCTACAATGAGCAGTTCTTC.

The rearrangement joins TRBV7-2 to TRBJ2-5; D may be TRBD1 (6 bases). In germline, CDR1 is SGHTA, CDR2 FQGNSA. The CDR3 length is 14 residues. With 5 bases removed from V and 4 bases from J, the gap between germline ends came to 14 bases. CDR3: CASSPTGFPETQYF. The CDR3 DNA sequence: TGTGCCAGCAGCCCTACAGGGTTCCCAGAGACCCAGTACTTC.

The chain has TRBV18 and TRBJ2-5; D is possibly TRBD1 (6 bases). In germline, CDR1 is KGHSH, CDR2 LQKENI. CDR3 length: 15 amino acids. Trimming removed 0 bases at V and 1 base at J, with 9 bases between. CDR3 loop: CASSPPTGLQETQYF. The CDR3 nucleotides are TGTGCCAGCTCACCACCGACAGGACTCCAAGAGACCCAGTACTTC.

This sequence joins TRBV6-1 and TRBJ1-1; perhaps TRBD1 as D (5 bases). This CDR3 has 17 residues. V gave up 4 bases and J gave up 0 bases, with 18 bases separating them. The V gene's germline CDR1 is MNHNS and CDR2 SASEGT. CDR3 amino acids: CASSAGGYRYMNTEAFF. CDR3 nucleotide sequence: TGTGCCAGCAGTGCGGGGGGGTACCGATACATGAACACTGAAGCTTTCTTT.

The chain employs TRBV19 and TRBJ2-5; D remains ambiguous. The germline gives CDR1 LNHDA, CDR2 SQIVND (reference sequence). V was shortened by 3 bases and J by 4 bases, with 6 bases between the two germline ends. This CDR3 is 12 amino acids long. The CDR3 is CASSISGETQYF. CDR3 sequence (DNA): TGTGCCAGTAGTATCTCCGGAGAGACCCAGTACTTC.

The chain uses TRBV30 and TRBJ1-2, with a weak D call TRBD1 (6 bases). The germline V and J ends were trimmed by 5 bases and 3 bases, with 16 bases remaining between them. Germline values: CDR1 GTSNPN, CDR2 SVGIG (reference sequence). This CDR3 is 14 amino acids long. The CDR3 DNA reads as TGTGCCTGGGGGGGGCGGGTAGGTGACTATGGCTACACCTTC. Amino acid sequence: CAWGGRVGDYGYTF.

The rearrangement uses TRBV11-2 and TRBJ1-3, with D unclear. The germline V and J ends were trimmed by 2 bases and 0 bases, with 8 bases remaining between them. The CDR3 runs 15 residues. Germline assignment: CDR1 SGHAT and CDR2 FQNNGV. CDR3 residues: CASSLLANSGNTIYF. CDR3 DNA sequence: TGTGCCAGCAGCTTACTGGCAAACTCTGGAAACACCATATATTTT.